The 32 T cell receptor beta chains presented below share a single source sample, sequenced in a study of blood T cell repertoires in COVID-19. Clones were read by immunoSEQ multiplex PCR, and TCRdb kept only the in-frame ones, dropping some. The data contain 120,000 to 150,000 clones, 80% to 90% of them singletons. The sequencing sample was made of peripheral blood. Receptors were obtained from a woman in her 40s with acute or convalescent COVID-19.

This clone appeared a single time. The chain links TRBV19 to TRBJ2-3; 8 bases fit TRBD2. The CDR3 has 15 residues. V lost 5 bases and J lost 1; bases outside the gene matches: 5. CDR1 and CDR2 (germline): LNHDA, SQIVND (reference sequence). The CDR3 spells CASSLPTSGTDTQYF. CDR3 nucleotides: TGTGCCAGTAGTCTCCCGACTAGCGGCACAGATACGCAGTATTTT.

The rearrangement uses TRBV18 and TRBJ2-1; 9 positions agree with TRBD2. The V and J ends lost 6 bases and 5 bases, in that order; junction bases with no gene match: 8. This CDR3 is 15 amino acids long. From germline, CDR1 is KGHSH and CDR2 LQKENI. Written as DNA, the CDR3 is TGTGCCAGCTCCCTTCGTAGCGGGAGCAACAATGAGCAGTTCTTC. Its translation: CASSLRSGSNNEQFF. Full variable domain (rest looked up from reference TRBV18 and TRBJ2-1): NAGVMQNPRHLVRRRGQEARLRCSPMKGHSHVYWYRQLPEEGLKFMVYLQKENIIDESGMPKERFSAEFPKEGPSILRIQQVVRGDSAAYFCASSLRSGSNNEQFFGPGTRLTVL.

The V call is TRBV7-2, the J call TRBJ1-2, with D tentatively TRBD1 (6 bases). Trimming shortened V by 5 bases and J by 3 bases, and 13 bases separated the two germline ends. This CDR3 has 14 residues. CDR1 SGHTA and CDR2 FQGNSA come from the germline V gene. The CDR3 region is CASSRRGGDYGYTF. CDR3 DNA sequence: TGTGCCAGCAGCCGGCGGGGGGGCGACTATGGCTACACCTTC. Variable domain in full (rest from reference TRBV7-2 and TRBJ1-2): GAGVSQSPSNKVTEKGKDVELRCDPISGHTALYWYRQSLGQGLEFLIYFQGNSAPDKSGLPSDRFSAERTGGSVSTLTIQRTQQEDSAVYLCASSRRGGDYGYTFGSGTRLTVV.

This sequence joins TRBV6-5 and TRBJ1-6, with 10 nucleotides matching TRBD1. V was pared by 5 bases and J by 10 bases, with 8 bases of the junction left unmatched. This CDR3 spans 15 amino acids. CDR1 and CDR2 from the germline V gene are MNHEY and SVGAGI. In DNA, the CDR3 is TGTGCCAGCAGTCGTGGGACAGGGGCGCAGTCACCCCTCCACTTT. Its translation is CASSRGTGAQSPLHF.

V and J are TRBV2 and TRBJ2-2; 7 bases are shared with TRBD1. V shed 5 bases, J shed 5 bases, and the junction held 5 bases outside the gene matches. CDR1 is SNHLY, CDR2 FYNNEI, per germline. The CDR3 is 14 residues long. CDR3 bases: TGTGCCAGCAGTCGACAGGGTCAGACCGGGGAGCTGTTTTTT. This translates into CASSRQGQTGELFF.

This clone was detected only a few times. The J gene is TRBJ2-1, the V gene TRBV6-2 or TRBV6-3; D is possibly TRBD2 (7 bases). Trimming took off 0 bases at V and 2 bases at J, with 11 bases between the two ends. Germline CDR1 MNHEY, CDR2 SVGEGT. This CDR3 has 16 amino acids. CDR3 amino acids: CASSYSNGGPYNEQFF. The CDR3, as DNA: TGTGCCAGCAGTTACTCGAACGGGGGGCCCTACAATGAGCAGTTCTTC.

V is TRBV15 and J is TRBJ2-7; 7 nucleotides line up with TRBD1. The V gene end was trimmed by 3 bases and the J gene end by 2 bases; junction bases not matched to a gene: 16. CDR1 and CDR2 (germline): LNHNV, YYDKDF (reference sequence). The CDR3 totals 18 residues. This CDR3 reads CATSSELYGPGQTYEQYF. The CDR3 DNA is TGTGCCACCAGCAGTGAACTTTACGGCCCGGGACAGACCTACGAGCAGTACTTC. Supplemented by reference TRBV15 and TRBJ2-7, the full variable domain reads DAMVIQNPRYQVTQFGKPVTLSCSQTLNHNVMYWYQQKSSQAPKLLFHYYDKDFNNEADTPDNFQSRRPNTSFCFLDIRSPGLGDTAMYLCATSSELYGPGQTYEQYFGPGTRLTVT.

This sequence joins TRBV28 and TRBJ2-1, with no clear D. V shed 6 bases and J shed 12 bases, with 12 bases lying between them. CDR3 length equals 11 residues. In germline, CDR1 is MDHEN, CDR2 SYDVKM. In DNA, the CDR3 is TGTGCCAGCAGCGCCGCGGCCCGGCAGTTCTTC. Translating gives CASSAAARQFF.

A single count supports this clone. This chain uses TRBV12-3 or TRBV12-4 with TRBJ1-3; 8 bases are shared with TRBD1. The CDR3 has 13 amino acids. The V and J ends lost 4 bases and 4 bases, in that order; junction bases with no gene match: 0. CDR3 residues: CASSWDRGNTIYF. DNA of the CDR3: TGTGCCAGCAGTTGGGACAGGGGAAACACCATATATTTT.

There are a few counts of this clone. Other DNA sequences in the same sample also yield this CDR3. The V call is TRBV4-3, the J call TRBJ2-2; TRBD1 is a possible D gene (5 bases). The CDR3 is 14 amino acids. Trimming shortened V by 6 bases and J by 2 bases, and 10 bases separated the two germline ends. Per germline, CDR1 LGHNA and CDR2 YSLEER. The CDR3 region is CASSQGPNTGELFF. Written as DNA, the CDR3 is TGCGCCAGCAGTCAGGGCCCCAACACCGGGGAGCTGTTTTTT.

The chain uses TRBV9 and TRBJ1-1; the D gene is possibly TRBD1 (6 bases). The germline gives CDR1 SGDLS, CDR2 YYNGEE. Trimming removed 6 bases at V and 0 bases at J, with 9 bases between. The CDR3 is 13 amino acids. The CDR3 region is CASTDSMNTEAFF. The CDR3 DNA is TGTGCCAGCACGGACAGCATGAACACTGAAGCTTTCTTT.

In its sample, this clone was seen once. The CDR3 DNA reads TGTGCCAGTAGTATAGTGTTAGGCAGGGGGTCCTCTGGGGCCAACGTCCTGACTTTC. Amino acids: CASSIVLGRGSSGANVLTF. The V and J genes are TRBV19 and TRBJ2-6; 7 nucleotides line up with TRBD1. There are 19 residues in the CDR3. CDR1 LNHDA and CDR2 SQIVND come from the germline V gene (reference sequence). Losses at the gene ends were 1 base for V and 0 bases for J; bases not matched to a gene: 9.

The chain employs TRBV28 and TRBJ2-3; D is perhaps TRBD2 (5 bases). This CDR3 is 14 amino acids long. Per the germline V gene, CDR1 is MDHEN and CDR2 is SYDVKM. V dropped 4 bases and J dropped 7 bases, with 15 bases sitting between them. This CDR3 reads CASSSGGPSHTQYF. CDR3 sequence (DNA): TGTGCCAGCAGTTCAGGCGGGCCTTCCCATACGCAGTATTTT.

The V call is TRBV2, the J call TRBJ1-2; TRBD1 might be the D (5 bases). The CDR3 totals 13 residues. The ends were cut back, 7 bases at V and 8 bases at J, with 17 bases in the middle. Germline V gene sequence: CDR1 SNHLY, CDR2 FYNNEI. This chain's CDR3 is CASNGQGYKGYTF. The DNA for the CDR3 is TGTGCCAGCAACGGGCAGGGATATAAGGGCTACACCTTC.

The chain links TRBV4-1 to TRBJ2-3, with D maybe TRBD2 (6 bases). Trimming removed 0 bases from V and 2 bases from J, with 18 bases in between. Germline V CDR1 and CDR2: MGHRA, YSYEKL. The CDR3 length is 18 residues. The CDR3 sequence is CASSQDPGTGSNTDTQYF. CDR3 DNA: TGCGCCAGCAGCCAAGATCCCGGGACTGGGTCAAACACAGATACGCAGTATTTT.

V usage is TRBV2 and J usage is TRBJ1-1; D is unresolved. This CDR3 is built from 14 residues. The V end was cut by 1 base, the J end by 0 bases, with 6 bases between. In germline, CDR1 is SNHLY, CDR2 FYNNEI. CDR3 sequence reads: CASSEGQLNTEAFF. The DNA of the CDR3 is TGTGCCAGCAGTGAAGGCCAGTTGAACACTGAAGCTTTCTTT.

The V gene is TRBV6-6, the J gene TRBJ1-1; a possible D gene is TRBD1 (5 bases). The CDR3 is 15 amino acids. CDR1 and CDR2 (germline): MNHNY, SVGAGI (reference sequence). Trimming took off 5 bases at V and 4 bases at J, with 17 bases between the two ends. DNA for the CDR3: TGTGCCAGCAGTCCCTGGGGTGGGGGGGGCACTGAAGCTTTCTTT. The encoded protein is CASSPWGGGGTEAFF.

The rearrangement uses TRBV7-8 and TRBJ1-2; 11 nucleotides align to TRBD1. CDR3 length equals 14 residues. The V and J ends lost 4 bases and 2 bases, in that order; junction bases with no gene match: 0. Germline CDR1 reads SGHVS; CDR2 reads FQNEAQ. The CDR3 is CASSWDRGNYGYTF. The DNA of the CDR3 is TGTGCCAGCAGCTGGGACAGGGGGAACTATGGCTACACCTTC. Based on the CDR3 plus reference TRBV7-8 and TRBJ1-2, the full variable domain is GAGVSQSPRYKVAKRGQDVALRCDPISGHVSLFWYQQALGQGPEFLTYFQNEAQLDKSGLPSDRFFAERPEGSVSTLKIQRTQQEDSAVYLCASSWDRGNYGYTFGSGTRLTVV.

This chain connects TRBV18 to TRBJ2-7; D perhaps matches TRBD1 (6 bases). From germline, CDR1 is KGHSH and CDR2 LQKENI. The V gene lost 2 bases and the J gene lost 4 bases, with 18 bases spanning the gap. This CDR3 comprises 16 residues. DNA of the CDR3: TGTGCCAGCTCACCAAGTTTGAACAGGGAGAGATACGAGCAGTACTTC. Its protein is CASSPSLNRERYEQYF.

The rearrangement uses TRBV6-5 and TRBJ1-6, with 7 bases fitting TRBD1. The CDR3 covers 14 residues. V trimming: 6 bases; J trimming: 11 bases; junction bases outside the gene matches: 10. The germline gives CDR1 MNHEY, CDR2 SVGAGI. This CDR3 reads CASRTGSSTAPLHF. CDR3 nucleotides: TGTGCCAGCAGGACAGGGTCTTCGACGGCACCCCTCCACTTT.

The chain combines TRBV11-2 with TRBJ2-7, with D unclear. The CDR3 is 15 residues long. Germline loops: CDR1 SGHAT, CDR2 FQNNGV. Between the trimmed V and J ends, which lost 2 bases and 0 bases, there was a span of 11 bases. The CDR3 reads CASSLQFDFSYEQYF. The DNA of the CDR3 is TGTGCCAGCAGCTTACAGTTCGATTTCTCCTACGAGCAGTACTTC. The variable domain in full, with the rest retrieved from reference TRBV11-2 and TRBJ2-7, is EAGVAQSPRYKIIEKRQSVAFWCNPISGHATLYWYQQILGQGPKLLIQFQNNGVVDDSQLPKDRFSAERLKGVDSTLKIQPAKLEDSAVYLCASSLQFDFSYEQYFGPGTRLTVT.

This clone was observed a few times. The chain employs TRBV11-1 and TRBJ1-1; no definite D call. The germline CDR1 and CDR2 sequences are SGHAT and FQDESV (reference sequence). With 3 bases removed from V and 4 bases from J, the gap between germline ends came to 9 bases. The length of the CDR3 is 13 residues. CDR3 nucleotides: TGTGCCAGCAGCTTGAGGTTCCTCACTGAAGCTTTCTTT. Translation: CASSLRFLTEAFF.

J is TRBJ1-1 and V is TRBV28; 7 bases are shared with TRBD1. Germline V gene lookup returns CDR1 MDHEN and CDR2 SYDVKM. The CDR3 length is 15 residues. V trimming: 1 base; J trimming: 5 bases; junction bases outside the gene matches: 7. CDR3 sequence reads: CASSLSETGWTEAFF. CDR3 coding DNA: TGTGCCAGCAGTTTATCGGAGACAGGGTGGACTGAAGCTTTCTTT. Variable domain in full (rest from reference TRBV28 and TRBJ1-1): DVKVTQSSRYLVKRTGEKVFLECVQDMDHENMFWYRQDPGLGLRLIYFSYDVKMKEKGDIPEGYSVSREKKERFSLILESASTNQTSMYLCASSLSETGWTEAFFGQGTRLTVV.

This chain's CDR3 is CATRAGGPFSYNEQFF. For the CDR3, the DNA is TGTGCCACCAGAGCTGGAGGTCCCTTTTCCTACAATGAGCAGTTCTTC. V is TRBV24-1 and J is TRBJ2-1; D may be TRBD2 (5 bases). V was cut by 7 bases and J by 1 base, with 16 bases left in between. The germline V gene encodes CDR1 KGHDR and CDR2 SFDVKD. The CDR3 runs 16 residues.

The chain carries TRBV6-5 and TRBJ1-1; TRBD1 agrees at 11 bases. CDR3 size: 15 residues. V was pared by 0 bases and J by 7 bases, with 4 bases of the junction left unmatched. CDR1 and CDR2 (germline): MNHEY, SVGAGI. The CDR3 bases are TGTGCCAGCAGTTACTCAAGGACAGGGGGCAATGAAGCTTTCTTT. This codes for CASSYSRTGGNEAFF.

V gene TRBV28 combines with J gene TRBJ1-4, with a weak D call TRBD1 (6 bases). The germline V gene encodes CDR1 MDHEN and CDR2 SYDVKM. Trimming pared 2 bases from V and 8 bases from J, leaving 12 bases between. This CDR3 region has 14 residues. CDR3 region: CASSLGGGQEKLFF. The DNA of the CDR3 is TGTGCCAGCAGTTTAGGCGGGGGGCAAGAAAAACTGTTTTTT.

Concerning this clone: At one boundary the junction diverges from the germline segment, which might be a read error. The CDR3 sequence is CASSPDPGTGGTDTQYF. The CDR3 DNA sequence: TGTGCTAGCAGCCCCGACCCCGGGACAGGGGGCACAGATACGCAGTATTTT. This chain links TRBV7-7 with TRBJ2-3, with TRBD1 matching 10 bases. Germline-derived CDR1 and CDR2 are SSHAT and FNYEAQ (reference sequence). This CDR3 region has 17 residues.

This chain connects TRBV24-1 to TRBJ2-1, with TRBD2 identical over 7 bases. V shed 3 bases, J shed 5 bases, and the junction held 6 bases outside the gene matches. CDR3 length: 15 amino acids. The germline V gene encodes CDR1 KGHDR and CDR2 SFDVKD. In nucleotides, the CDR3 is TGTGCCACCAGTGATCCGCCGGGAGGAAACAATGAGCAGTTCTTC. Residues: CATSDPPGGNNEQFF.

The rearrangement uses TRBV27 and TRBJ1-1; D is unresolved. The V end was cut by 2 bases, the J end by 3 bases, with 13 bases between. This CDR3 comprises 15 residues. CDR1 is MNHEY, CDR2 SMNVEV, per germline (reference sequence). CDR3 nucleotide sequence: TGTGCCAGCAGTTTAAGGAGGCCCCGGGACACTGAAGCTTTCTTT. Translation: CASSLRRPRDTEAFF.

CDR3 sequence reads: CASSPGGAAPKVPHGYTF. Here the CDR3 DNA reads TGTGCCAGCAGCCCCGGCGGGGCGGCGCCTAAAGTTCCTCATGGCTACACCTTC. The V and J genes are TRBV5-4 and TRBJ1-2, with D possibly being TRBD1 (5 bases). The CDR3 totals 18 residues. CDR1 is SGHNT and CDR2 is YYREEE in the germline V gene (reference sequence). Trimming left V 4 bases short and J 6 bases short, with 28 bases between.

The chain couples TRBV2 to TRBJ1-2; TRBD1 agrees at 7 bases. Germline V gene sequence: CDR1 SNHLY, CDR2 FYNNEI. V shed 6 bases and J 8 bases; nucleotides not matched to a gene: 18. CDR3 length: 16 residues. CDR3 region: CASSHLISGTEGGYTF. The CDR3, as DNA: TGTGCCAGCAGCCACCTCATTTCCGGGACAGAGGGGGGCTACACCTTC.

The chain employs TRBV4-1 and TRBJ2-7, with D uncertain. Germline-derived CDR1 and CDR2 are MGHRA and YSYEKL. The germline V and J ends were trimmed by 0 bases and 3 bases, with 9 bases remaining between them. The CDR3 sequence is 14 residues long. The chain's CDR3 is CASSQEREIYEQYF. DNA for the CDR3: TGCGCCAGCAGCCAAGAACGCGAGATCTACGAGCAGTACTTC.